The 14 T cell receptor beta chains given below trace back to one sample, sequenced in a study of blood T cell repertoires in COVID-19. Using immunoSEQ multiplex PCR, the repertoire was profiled, and TCRdb retains in-frame clones only, with some absent. The table records under 300,000 clones, 86% of them present only once. Sequenced sample: peripheral blood. These receptors came from a woman aged 25-40 years with active or convalescent COVID-19.

This clone was seen once. The genes are TRBV6-4 and TRBJ2-2, with a weak D call TRBD2 (6 bases). The CDR3 loop spans 12 amino acids. Germline V gene data show CDR1 as MRHNA and CDR2 as SNTAGT. The ends were cut back, 6 bases at V and 6 bases at J, with 8 bases in the middle. CDR3 residues: CASSRGSGELFF. CDR3 DNA: TGTGCCAGCAGCCGGGGGTCCGGGGAGCTGTTTTTT.

The CDR3 sequence: CASSPAGGPQETQYF. For the CDR3, the DNA is TGTGCCAGCAGCCCTGCGGGGGGCCCTCAAGAGACCCAGTACTTC. V usage is TRBV5-4 and J usage is TRBJ2-5; TRBD2 matches 8 bases. The CDR3 totals 15 residues. J lost 2 bases, V lost 4 bases, and 7 bases had no gene match. Looked up from germline, CDR1 is SGHNT and CDR2 is YYREEE (reference sequence).

This clone was observed a handful of times. This chain joins TRBV5-1 and TRBJ1-1, with D possibly TRBD1 on 6 matching bases. Germline V gene sequence: CDR1 SGHRS, CDR2 YFSETQ. V lost 0 bases and J 1 base, leaving 13 bases between the germline ends. The CDR3 is made up of 16 amino acids. DNA for the CDR3: TGCGCCAGCAGCTTGGCCTTACAGGGAAGGAACACTGAAGCTTTCTTT. As protein: CASSLALQGRNTEAFF.

The V gene is TRBV6-4, the J gene TRBJ2-1; 9 bases are shared with TRBD2. This CDR3 comprises 16 residues. V shed 4 bases and J 5 bases; nucleotides not matched to a gene: 9. Germline assignment: CDR1 MRHNA and CDR2 SNTAGT. This CDR3 reads CASSVGSGSGDNEQFF. For the CDR3, the DNA is TGTGCCAGCAGTGTCGGTAGCGGGAGCGGCGACAATGAGCAGTTCTTC.

The rearrangement links TRBV7-6 to TRBJ2-1; 10 nucleotides match TRBD2. Trimming removed 4 bases from V and 7 bases from J; junction bases left unmatched: 4. The CDR3 has 14 residues. Germline V gives CDR1 SGHVS, CDR2 FNYEAQ. The CDR3 region has the DNA TGTGCCAGCAGCTCCCTTAGCGGGGGGAATGAGCAGTTCTTC. It encodes CASSSLSGGNEQFF.

The chain links TRBV10-3 to TRBJ1-5; D is unclear. The length of the CDR3 is 15 residues. Germline V CDR1 and CDR2: ENHRY, SYGVKD. Trimming removed 4 bases from V and 0 bases from J, with 10 bases in between. CDR3 bases: TGTGCCATCAGTGTCGGGAGAAATAGCAATCAGCCCCAGCATTTT. It specifies CAISVGRNSNQPQHF.

The J gene is TRBJ1-2, the V gene TRBV6-2 or TRBV6-3, with 7 nucleotides matching TRBD1. The trim removed 2 bases at V and 4 bases at J, leaving 4 bases unmatched. This CDR3 region has 14 residues. Germline loops: CDR1 MNHEY, CDR2 SVGEGT. CDR3 loop: CASSYAGQVYGYTF. The CDR3 nucleotides are TGTGCCAGCAGTTACGCCGGACAGGTCTATGGCTACACCTTC.

The rearrangement links TRBV7-6 to TRBJ1-4, with 9 nucleotides matching TRBD1. The ends lost 6 bases at V and 6 bases at J; junction bases unmatched: 8. Germline CDR1 reads SGHVS; CDR2 reads FNYEAQ. The CDR3 runs 15 residues. CDR3 amino acids: CASSKQQGAHEKLFF. DNA for the CDR3: TGTGCCAGCAGTAAACAACAGGGGGCCCATGAAAAACTGTTTTTT.

The CDR3 loop reads CASRDRVFRNTEAFF. CDR3 DNA: TGTGCCAGTCGCGACAGGGTGTTTCGGAACACTGAAGCTTTCTTT. This chain links TRBV19 with TRBJ1-1; 7 bases map to TRBD1. J lost 1 base, V lost 8 bases, and 10 bases had no gene match. Germline V CDR1 and CDR2: LNHDA, SQIVND (reference sequence). The CDR3 has 15 amino acids.

The chain links TRBV18 to TRBJ1-4; D is undetermined. The CDR3 runs to 14 residues. Trimming took 1 base from V and 8 from J, leaving 11 bases between them. Germline values: CDR1 KGHSH, CDR2 LQKENI. The DNA for the CDR3 is TGTGCCAGCTCACCACTCAGCGGAGAGGAAAAACTGTTTTTT. Its translation: CASSPLSGEEKLFF.

The chain joins TRBV6-5 to TRBJ1-4; TRBD1 matches 8 bases. The V gene end was trimmed by 5 bases and the J gene end by 5 bases; junction bases not matched to a gene: 4. The CDR3 is 14 residues long. The germline V gene has CDR1 MNHEY and CDR2 SVGAGI. As DNA, the CDR3 is TGTGCCAGCAGTCAGGGGGCGGCAAATGAAAAACTGTTTTTT. It yields the protein CASSQGAANEKLFF.

The chain combines TRBV14 with TRBJ2-5, with a possible D match to TRBD2 (6 bases). This CDR3 has 16 amino acids. Trimming removed 3 bases from V and 3 bases from J, with 17 bases in between. Germline CDR1 reads SGHDN; CDR2 reads FVKESK. This CDR3 reads CASSQPRGLKEETQYF. The CDR3 DNA reads as TGTGCCAGCAGCCAGCCCCGGGGGTTAAAAGAAGAGACCCAGTACTTC.

V and J are TRBV7-8 and TRBJ1-4; D uncertain. Trimming took 3 bases from V and 2 from J, leaving 7 bases between them. CDR1 and CDR2 from the germline V gene are SGHVS and FQNEAQ. The CDR3 has 14 amino acids. CDR3 loop: CASSLSGTNEKLFF. CDR3 DNA: TGTGCCAGCAGCTTGAGCGGCACTAATGAAAAACTGTTTTTT.

The V call is TRBV19, the J call TRBJ1-3; D might be TRBD1 (6 bases). This CDR3 is 18 amino acids long. V was cut by 3 bases and J by 3 bases, with 21 bases left in between. Germline CDR1 is LNHDA and CDR2 is SQIVND (reference sequence). The CDR3 DNA reads TGTGCCAGTAGTATGGCCCATCCGGGCAGGGGCTATGGAAACACCATATATTTT. It specifies CASSMAHPGRGYGNTIYF.